The 5 T cell receptor beta chains reported below all come from one sample, sequenced in a study of human T cells and chemical hapten exposure. Time point reported: pre-sensitization, week 0. The treatment was: therapeutic diphenylcyclopropenone sensitization with weekly scalp DPC. Using its own MiXCR run on the RACE reads, TCRdb lists one record per CDR3 protein. The table includes roughly 120,000 distinct CDR3 sequences, around an eighth detected once. The sample was whole blood, taken in connection with sensitization to the hapten diphenylcyclopropenone (DPC). These receptors were obtained from a woman aged 18 to 35 with alopecia areata. Some clones in this sample may be carry-over from other donors' samples.

There are many counts of this clonotype. The chain links TRBV4-3 to TRBJ2-7; tentative D call: TRBD2 (5 bases). The CDR3 runs 14 residues. Germline V gene lookup returns CDR1 LGHNA and CDR2 YSLEER. V was shortened by 1 base and J by 6 bases, with 13 bases between the two germline ends. The CDR3, as DNA: TGCGCCAGCAGCCAAGTGATAGGAGGTGGCGAGCAGTACTTC. Its protein is CASSQVIGGGEQYF.

This clonotype was detected ten times or more. The gene calls are TRBV7-2 and TRBJ1-5; no firm D call. Germline V lookup: CDR1 SGHTA, CDR2 FQGNSA. The V gene lost 4 bases and the J gene lost 3 bases, with 19 bases spanning the gap. The CDR3 loop spans 17 amino acids. The CDR3 here is CASSSPTVEFYNQPQHF. CDR3 nucleotides: TGTGCCAGCAGCTCCCCAACAGTTGAATTTTACAATCAGCCCCAGCATTTT.

This clonotype showed up many times. The chain combines TRBV4-3 with TRBJ1-4; 9 bases line up with TRBD1. Germline trimming cut 4 bases from V and 7 bases from J; bases unmatched to any gene: 4. Germline CDR1 reads LGHNA; CDR2 reads YSLEER. The CDR3 totals 14 residues. DNA for the CDR3: TGCGCCAGCAGCCCCCGACAGGGGGGTGAAAAACTGTTTTTT. The encoded protein is CASSPRQGGEKLFF.

This clonotype was detected ten times or more. The V and J genes are TRBV4-3 and TRBJ1-4; 8 bases agree with TRBD1. CDR3 length: 15 residues. The trim removed 0 bases at V and 8 bases at J, leaving 5 bases unmatched. Germline V CDR1 and CDR2: LGHNA, YSLEER. This chain's CDR3 is CASSQDGQGAEKLFF. CDR3 bases: TGCGCCAGCAGCCAAGATGGGCAGGGGGCGGAAAAACTGTTTTTT.

The rearrangement uses TRBV18 and TRBJ1-4; D remains ambiguous. The V gene's germline CDR1 is KGHSH and CDR2 LQKENI. V was clipped by 3 bases and J by 12 bases, with 14 bases between them. The CDR3 consists of 13 residues. CDR3 DNA: TGTGCCAGCTCACCCCCAGAAGGTGTCGAACTGTTTTTT. Its protein is CASSPPEGVELFF.